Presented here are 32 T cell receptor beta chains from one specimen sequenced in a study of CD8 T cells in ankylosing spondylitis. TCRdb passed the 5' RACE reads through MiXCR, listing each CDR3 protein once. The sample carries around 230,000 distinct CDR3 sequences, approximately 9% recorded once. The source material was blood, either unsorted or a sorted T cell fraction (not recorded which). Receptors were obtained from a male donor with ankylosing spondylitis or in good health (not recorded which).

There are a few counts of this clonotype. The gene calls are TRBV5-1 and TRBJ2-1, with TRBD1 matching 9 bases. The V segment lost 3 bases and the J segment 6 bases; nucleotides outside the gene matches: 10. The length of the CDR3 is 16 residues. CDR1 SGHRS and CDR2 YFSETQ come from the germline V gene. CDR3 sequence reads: CASSYPTGGSVNEQFF. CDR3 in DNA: TGCGCCAGCAGCTACCCCACAGGGGGCTCGGTCAATGAGCAGTTCTTC.

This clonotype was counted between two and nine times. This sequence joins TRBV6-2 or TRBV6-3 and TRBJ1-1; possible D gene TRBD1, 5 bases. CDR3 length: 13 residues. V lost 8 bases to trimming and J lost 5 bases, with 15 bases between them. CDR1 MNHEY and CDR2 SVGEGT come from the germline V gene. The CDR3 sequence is CASRTSGGTEAFF. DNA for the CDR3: TGTGCCAGCCGGACCTCGGGGGGGACTGAAGCTTTCTTT.

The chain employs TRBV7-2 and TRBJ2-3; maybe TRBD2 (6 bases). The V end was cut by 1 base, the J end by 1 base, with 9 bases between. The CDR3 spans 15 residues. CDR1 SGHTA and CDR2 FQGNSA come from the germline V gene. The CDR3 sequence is CASSLGWGGTDTQYF. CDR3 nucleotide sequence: TGTGCCAGCAGCTTAGGGTGGGGGGGCACAGATACGCAGTATTTT.

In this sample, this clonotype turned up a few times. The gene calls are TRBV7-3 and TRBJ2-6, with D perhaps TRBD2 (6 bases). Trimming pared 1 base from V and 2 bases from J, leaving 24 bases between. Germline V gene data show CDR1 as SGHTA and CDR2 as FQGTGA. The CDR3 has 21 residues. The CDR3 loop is CASSLNVPWVHRGTGANVLTF. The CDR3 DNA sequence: TGTGCCAGCAGCTTAAACGTGCCTTGGGTGCACCGGGGGACTGGGGCCAACGTCCTGACTTTC.

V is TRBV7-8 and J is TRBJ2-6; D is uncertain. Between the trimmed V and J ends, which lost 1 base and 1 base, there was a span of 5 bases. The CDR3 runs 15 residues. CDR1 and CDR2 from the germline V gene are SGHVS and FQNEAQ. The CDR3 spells CASSLVRSGANVLTF. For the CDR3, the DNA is TGTGCCAGCAGCTTAGTTCGGTCTGGGGCCAACGTCCTGACTTTC.

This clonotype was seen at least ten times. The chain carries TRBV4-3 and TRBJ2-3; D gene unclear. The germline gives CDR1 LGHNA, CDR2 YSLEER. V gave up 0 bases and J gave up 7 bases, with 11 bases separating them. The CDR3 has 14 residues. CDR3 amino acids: CASSQDPDRNTQYF. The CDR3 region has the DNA TGCGCCAGCAGCCAAGATCCGGATCGAAATACGCAGTATTTT.

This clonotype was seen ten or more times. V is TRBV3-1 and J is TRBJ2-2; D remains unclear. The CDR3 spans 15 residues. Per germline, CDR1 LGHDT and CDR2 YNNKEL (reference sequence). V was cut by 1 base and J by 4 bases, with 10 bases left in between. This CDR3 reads CASSQGLIFTGELFF. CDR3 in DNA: TGTGCCAGCAGCCAAGGCCTAATATTCACCGGGGAGCTGTTTTTT.

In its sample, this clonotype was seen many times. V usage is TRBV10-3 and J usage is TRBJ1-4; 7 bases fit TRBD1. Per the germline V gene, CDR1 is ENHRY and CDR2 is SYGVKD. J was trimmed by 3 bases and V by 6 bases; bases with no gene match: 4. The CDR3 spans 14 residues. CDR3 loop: CAISPGQSNEKLFF. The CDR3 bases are TGTGCCATCAGCCCGGGACAGTCTAATGAAAAACTGTTTTTT.

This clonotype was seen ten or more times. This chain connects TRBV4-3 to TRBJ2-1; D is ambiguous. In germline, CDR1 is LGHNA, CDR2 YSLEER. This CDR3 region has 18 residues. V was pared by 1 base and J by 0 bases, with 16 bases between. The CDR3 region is CASSQVEWVRNSYNEQFF. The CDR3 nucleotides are TGCGCCAGCAGCCAAGTAGAATGGGTGCGGAACTCCTACAATGAGCAGTTCTTC.

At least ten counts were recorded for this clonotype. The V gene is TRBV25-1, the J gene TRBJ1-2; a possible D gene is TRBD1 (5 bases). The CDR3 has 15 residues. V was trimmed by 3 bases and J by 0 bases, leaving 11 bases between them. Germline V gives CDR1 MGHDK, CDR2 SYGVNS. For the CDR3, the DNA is TGTGCCAGCAGTGAGGGGCGGCGAGCTAACTATGGCTACACCTTC. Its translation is CASSEGRRANYGYTF.

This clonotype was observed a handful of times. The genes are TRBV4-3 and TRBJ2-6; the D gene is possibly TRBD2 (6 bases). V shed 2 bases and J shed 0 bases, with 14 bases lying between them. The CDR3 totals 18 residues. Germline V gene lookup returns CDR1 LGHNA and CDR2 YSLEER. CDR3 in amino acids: CASSQHSGGLSGANVLTF. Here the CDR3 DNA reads TGCGCCAGCAGCCAACACTCCGGGGGTCTCTCTGGGGCCAACGTCCTGACTTTC.

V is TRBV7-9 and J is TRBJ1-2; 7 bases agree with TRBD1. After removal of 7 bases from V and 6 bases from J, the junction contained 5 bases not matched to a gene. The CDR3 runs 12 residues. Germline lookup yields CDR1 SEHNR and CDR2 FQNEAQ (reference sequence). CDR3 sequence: CASNKTGNGYTF. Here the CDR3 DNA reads TGTGCCAGCAACAAGACAGGGAATGGCTACACCTTC.

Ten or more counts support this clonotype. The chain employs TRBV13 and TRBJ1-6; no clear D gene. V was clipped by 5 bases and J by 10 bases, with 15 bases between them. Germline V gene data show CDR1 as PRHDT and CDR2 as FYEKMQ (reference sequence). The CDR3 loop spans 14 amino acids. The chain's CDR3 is CASSLIAVGSPLHF. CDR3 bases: TGTGCCAGCAGCCTTATTGCGGTAGGATCACCCCTCCACTTT.

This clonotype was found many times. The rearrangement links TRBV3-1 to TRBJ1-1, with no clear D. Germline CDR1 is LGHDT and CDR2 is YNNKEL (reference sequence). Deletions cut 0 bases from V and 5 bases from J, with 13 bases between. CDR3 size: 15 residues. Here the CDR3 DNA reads TGTGCCAGCAGCCAAGAAGGAGGAGGAAGAACTGAAGCTTTCTTT. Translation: CASSQEGGGRTEAFF.

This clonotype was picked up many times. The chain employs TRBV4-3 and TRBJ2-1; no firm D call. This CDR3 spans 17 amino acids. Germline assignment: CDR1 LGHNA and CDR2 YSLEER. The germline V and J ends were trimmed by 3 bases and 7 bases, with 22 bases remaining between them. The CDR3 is CASSQTLPGPGRNEQFF. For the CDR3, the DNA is TGCGCCAGCAGCCAGACTTTACCGGGCCCAGGAAGGAATGAGCAGTTCTTC.

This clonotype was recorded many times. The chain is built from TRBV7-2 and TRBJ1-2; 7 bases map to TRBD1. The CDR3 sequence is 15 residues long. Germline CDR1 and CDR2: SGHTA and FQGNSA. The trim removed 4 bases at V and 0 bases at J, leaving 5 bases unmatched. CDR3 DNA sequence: TGTGCCAGCAGCTCCGGACAGGCGACTAACTATGGCTACACCTTC. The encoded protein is CASSSGQATNYGYTF.

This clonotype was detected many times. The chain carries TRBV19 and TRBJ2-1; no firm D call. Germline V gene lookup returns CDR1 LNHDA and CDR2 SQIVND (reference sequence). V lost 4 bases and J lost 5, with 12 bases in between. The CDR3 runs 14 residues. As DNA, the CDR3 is TGTGCCAGTAGTAGGTTGGGCCACAACAATGAGCAGTTCTTC. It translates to CASSRLGHNNEQFF.

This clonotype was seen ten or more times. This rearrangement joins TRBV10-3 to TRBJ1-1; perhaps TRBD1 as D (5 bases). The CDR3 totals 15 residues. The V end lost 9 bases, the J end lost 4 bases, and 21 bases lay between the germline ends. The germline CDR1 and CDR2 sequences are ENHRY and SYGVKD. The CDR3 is CAILESGGKSTEAFF. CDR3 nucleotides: TGTGCCATTCTCGAGTCGGGGGGGAAGAGCACTGAAGCTTTCTTT.

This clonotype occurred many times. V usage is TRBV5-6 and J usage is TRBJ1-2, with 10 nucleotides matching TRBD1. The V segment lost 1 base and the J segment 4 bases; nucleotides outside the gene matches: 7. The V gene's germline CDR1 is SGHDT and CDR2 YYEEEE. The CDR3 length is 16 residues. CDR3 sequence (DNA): TGTGCCAGCAGCTTGTGGGGGACAGGGGATAGCTATGGCTACACCTTC. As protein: CASSLWGTGDSYGYTF.

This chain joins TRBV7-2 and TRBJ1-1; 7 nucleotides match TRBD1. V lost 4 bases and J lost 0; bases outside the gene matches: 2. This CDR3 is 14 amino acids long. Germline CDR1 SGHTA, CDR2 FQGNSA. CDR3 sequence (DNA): TGTGCCAGCAGCTGGGACAGCATGAACACTGAAGCTTTCTTT. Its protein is CASSWDSMNTEAFF.

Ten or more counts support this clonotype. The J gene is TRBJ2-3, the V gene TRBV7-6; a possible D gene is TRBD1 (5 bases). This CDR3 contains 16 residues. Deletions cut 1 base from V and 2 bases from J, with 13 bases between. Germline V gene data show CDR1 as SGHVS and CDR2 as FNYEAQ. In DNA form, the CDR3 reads TGTGCCAGCAGCTTAGGTTCCAGGGTATTCACAGATACGCAGTATTTT. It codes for CASSLGSRVFTDTQYF.

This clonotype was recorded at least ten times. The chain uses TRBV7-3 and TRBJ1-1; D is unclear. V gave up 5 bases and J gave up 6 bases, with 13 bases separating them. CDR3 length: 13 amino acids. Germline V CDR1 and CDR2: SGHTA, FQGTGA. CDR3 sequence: CASSPEVGSEAFF. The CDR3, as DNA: TGTGCCAGCAGCCCGGAGGTGGGGTCTGAAGCTTTCTTT.

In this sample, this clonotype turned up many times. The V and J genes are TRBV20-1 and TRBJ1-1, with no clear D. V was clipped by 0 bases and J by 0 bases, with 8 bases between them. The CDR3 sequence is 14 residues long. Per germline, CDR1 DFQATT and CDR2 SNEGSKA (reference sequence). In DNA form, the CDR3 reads TGCAGTGCTAGAGAAGGGCTGATGAACACTGAAGCTTTCTTT. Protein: CSAREGLMNTEAFF.

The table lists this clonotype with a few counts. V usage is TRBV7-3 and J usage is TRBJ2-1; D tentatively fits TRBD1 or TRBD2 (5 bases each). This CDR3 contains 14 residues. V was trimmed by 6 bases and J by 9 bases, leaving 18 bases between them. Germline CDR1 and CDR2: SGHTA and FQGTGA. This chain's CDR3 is CASRLGPYEGEQFF. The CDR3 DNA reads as TGTGCCAGCAGACTGGGGCCCTACGAGGGTGAGCAGTTCTTC.

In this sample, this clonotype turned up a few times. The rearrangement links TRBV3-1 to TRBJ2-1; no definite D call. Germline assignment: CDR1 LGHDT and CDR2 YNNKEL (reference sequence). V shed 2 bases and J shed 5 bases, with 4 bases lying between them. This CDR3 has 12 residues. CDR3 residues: CASSQSNNEQFF. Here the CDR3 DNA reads TGTGCCAGCAGCCAATCAAACAATGAGCAGTTCTTC.

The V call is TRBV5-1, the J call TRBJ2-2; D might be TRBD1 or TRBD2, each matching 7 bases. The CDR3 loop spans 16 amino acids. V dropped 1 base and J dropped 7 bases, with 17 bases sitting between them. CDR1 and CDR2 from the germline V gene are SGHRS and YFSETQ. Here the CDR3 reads CASSLSGDRSVGELFF. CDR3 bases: TGCGCCAGCAGCTTGAGCGGGGACAGATCGGTCGGGGAGCTGTTTTTT.

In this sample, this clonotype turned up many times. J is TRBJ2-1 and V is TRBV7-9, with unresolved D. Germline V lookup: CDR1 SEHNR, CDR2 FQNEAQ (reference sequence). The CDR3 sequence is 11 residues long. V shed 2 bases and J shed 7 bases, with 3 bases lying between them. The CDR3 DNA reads TGTGCCAGCAGCTTATTGAATGAGCAGTTCTTC. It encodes CASSLLNEQFF. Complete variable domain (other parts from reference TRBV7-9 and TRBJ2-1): DTGVSQNPRHKITKRGQNVTFRCDPISEHNRLYWYRQTLGQGPEFLTYFQNEAQLEKSRLLSDRFSAERPKGSFSTLEIQRTEQGDSAMYLCASSLLNEQFFGPGTRLTVL.

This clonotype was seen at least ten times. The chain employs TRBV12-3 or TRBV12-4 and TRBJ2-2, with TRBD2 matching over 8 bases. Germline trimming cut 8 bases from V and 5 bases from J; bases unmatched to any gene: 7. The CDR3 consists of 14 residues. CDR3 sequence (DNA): TGTGCCAGCTTCAACGGGGGGGTAACCGGGGAGCTGTTTTTT. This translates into CASFNGGVTGELFF.

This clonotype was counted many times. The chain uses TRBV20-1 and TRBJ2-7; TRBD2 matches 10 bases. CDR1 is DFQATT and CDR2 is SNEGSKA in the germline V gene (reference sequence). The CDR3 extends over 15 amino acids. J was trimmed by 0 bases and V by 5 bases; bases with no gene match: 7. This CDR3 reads CSAAYPSGSSYEQYF. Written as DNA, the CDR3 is TGCAGTGCTGCCTATCCTAGCGGGAGCTCCTACGAGCAGTACTTC.

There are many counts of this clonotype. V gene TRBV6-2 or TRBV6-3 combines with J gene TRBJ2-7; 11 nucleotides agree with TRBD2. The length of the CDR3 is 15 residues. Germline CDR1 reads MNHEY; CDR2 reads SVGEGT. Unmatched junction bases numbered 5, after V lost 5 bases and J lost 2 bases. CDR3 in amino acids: CASSVSGRATYEQYF. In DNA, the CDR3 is TGTGCCAGCAGTGTTAGCGGGAGGGCCACCTACGAGCAGTACTTC.

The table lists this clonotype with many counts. CDR3 bases: TGTGCCAGCAGCTTCACCGGGACAGGGTACTACGAGCAGTACTTC. Translating it yields CASSFTGTGYYEQYF. The V and J genes are TRBV11-2 and TRBJ2-7, with 9 bases that match TRBD1. J gave up 3 bases and V 3 bases, and 6 bases lay outside the gene matches. CDR1 and CDR2 (germline): SGHAT, FQNNGV. CDR3 length: 15 amino acids.

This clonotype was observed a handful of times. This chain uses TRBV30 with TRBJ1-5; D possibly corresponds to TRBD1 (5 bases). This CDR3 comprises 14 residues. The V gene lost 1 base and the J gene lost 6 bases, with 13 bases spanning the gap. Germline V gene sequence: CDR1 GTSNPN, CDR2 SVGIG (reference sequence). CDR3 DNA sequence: TGTGCCTGGAGTGCGCGGATCGGGACTCAGCCCCAGCATTTT. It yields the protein CAWSARIGTQPQHF.